The sequence of this T cell receptor (beta chain) was determined in a study of control samples from healthy donors and cancer patients. Generated by immunoSEQ multiplex PCR, the TCRdb table keeps only in-frame clones and is missing some. The sample holds approximately 190,000 clones; about 90% are singletons and the top ten take 1.5% to 2%. The trim removed 6 bases at V and 6 bases at J, leaving 8 bases unmatched. The CDR3 sequence is 14 residues long. Germline assignment: CDR1 MNHEY and CDR2 SVGAGI. The chain carries TRBV6-5 and TRBJ2-3; 8 bases line up with TRBD2. The sequence came from a man aged 25-45 years in good health. Sequencing used blood. The chain's CDR3 is CASSPAGGRDTQYF. The CDR3 coding sequence is TGTGCCAGCAGCCCCGCGGGGGGCAGGGATACGCAGTATTTT.